This T cell receptor (beta chain) is drawn from a study of blood T cell repertoires in COVID-19. Background on the study: Italy, Spain and the United States were the sources of the convalescent and acute COVID-19 samples. Sources were T cells, B-cell-depleted T cells, or PBMCs; the material itself was cDNA or gDNA.

The CDR3 is 14 residues long. CDR1 and CDR2 (germline): SQVTM, ANQGSEA. V lost 6 bases and J lost 2, with 14 bases in between. Clones were read by immunoSEQ multiplex PCR, and TCRdb kept only the in-frame ones, dropping some. This table has more than 95,000 clones, roughly 89% appearing once. V and J are TRBV29-1 and TRBJ1-3; no firm D call. The specimen was peripheral blood. This sequence originates from a human donor in a cohort sampled during active COVID-19. CDR3 region: CSVRRSQTGNTIYF. CDR3 in DNA: TGCAGCGTCCGACGGAGCCAAACTGGAAACACCATATATTTT.